This T cell receptor beta chain comes out of a study of blood T cell repertoires in COVID-19. About the study: Italy, Spain and the United States were the sources of the convalescent and acute COVID-19 samples. Sample material is recorded as cDNA or gDNA derived from T cells, B-cell-depleted T cells, or PBMCs.

Per the original data handling: It was from reference gene primer amplification that nucleated cell counts were estimated. Sequencing used immunoSEQ multiplex PCR; TCRdb keeps in-frame clones, though not all of them. Clonal size and the V and J genes are those of that table, whereas D and trimming came from the DNA. This table holds some 130,000 clones, about 70% found once. The germline V gene encodes CDR1 MNHEY and CDR2 SVGAGI. The V end lost 2 bases, the J end lost 2 bases, and 8 bases lay between the germline ends. CDR3 length: 14 residues. The chain couples TRBV6-5 to TRBJ2-3; D call uncertain. The clonotype comes from a woman in her seventies with acute or convalescent COVID-19. Material: peripheral blood. In DNA form, the CDR3 reads TGTGCCAGCAGTTACCGCGTCCCCACAGATACGCAGTATTTT. Its protein product is CASSYRVPTDTQYF.